This TCR beta chain was observed in a study of cytomegalovirus exposure and HLA in healthy donors. This clone was detected only once. The PCR contained 60 Vbeta and 13 Jbeta primers. TCRdb keeps only in-frame clones here, not all; method: immunoSEQ multiplex PCR. The table has roughly 180,000 clones, 70% to 85% seen once. Germline V gene data show CDR1 as WNHNN and CDR2 as SYGVQD (reference sequence). Trimming took 11 bases from V and 0 from J, leaving 17 bases between them. The CDR3 sequence is 15 residues long. The V call is TRBV10-1, the J call TRBJ1-5; weak D call: TRBD1 (6 bases). The sample was PBMCs. This clonotype was obtained from a woman aged 55-75 years in good health and CMV-seropositive. For the CDR3, the DNA is TGCGCCGGCCCTCGGACAGTTTATAGCAATCAGCCCCAGCATTTT. It translates to CAGPRTVYSNQPQHF.